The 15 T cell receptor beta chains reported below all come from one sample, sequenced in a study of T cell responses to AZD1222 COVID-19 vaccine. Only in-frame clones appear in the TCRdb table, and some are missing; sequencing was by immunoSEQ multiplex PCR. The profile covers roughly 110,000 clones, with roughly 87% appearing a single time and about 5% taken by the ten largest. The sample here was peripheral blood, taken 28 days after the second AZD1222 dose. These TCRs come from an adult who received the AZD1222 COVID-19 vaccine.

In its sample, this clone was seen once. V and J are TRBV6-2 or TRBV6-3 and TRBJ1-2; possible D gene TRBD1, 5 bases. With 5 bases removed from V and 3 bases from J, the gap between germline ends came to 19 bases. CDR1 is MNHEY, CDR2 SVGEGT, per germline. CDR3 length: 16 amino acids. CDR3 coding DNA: TGTGCCAGCAGTCAAGCTGCCGGGGCCCAATACTATGGCTACACCTTC. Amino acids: CASSQAAGAQYYGYTF.

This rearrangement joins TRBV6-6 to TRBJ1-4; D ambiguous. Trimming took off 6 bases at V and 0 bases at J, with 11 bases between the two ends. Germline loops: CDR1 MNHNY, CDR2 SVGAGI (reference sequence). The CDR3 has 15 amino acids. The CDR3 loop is CASRLPATTNEKLFF. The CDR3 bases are TGTGCCAGCAGGCTGCCGGCCACAACTAATGAAAAACTGTTTTTT.

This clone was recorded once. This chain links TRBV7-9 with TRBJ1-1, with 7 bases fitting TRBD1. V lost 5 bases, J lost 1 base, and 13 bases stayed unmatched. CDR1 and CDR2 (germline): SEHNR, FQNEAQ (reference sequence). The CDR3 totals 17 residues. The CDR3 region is CASSHHVRTGANTEAFF. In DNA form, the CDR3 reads TGTGCCAGCAGCCATCACGTTAGGACAGGCGCGAACACTGAAGCTTTCTTT.

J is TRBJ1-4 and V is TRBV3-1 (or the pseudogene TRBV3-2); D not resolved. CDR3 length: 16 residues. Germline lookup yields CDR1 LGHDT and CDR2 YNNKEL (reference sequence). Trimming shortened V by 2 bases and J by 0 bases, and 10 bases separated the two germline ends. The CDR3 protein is CASSQRQAPTNEKLFF. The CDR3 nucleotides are TGTGCCAGCAGCCAACGGCAGGCGCCAACTAATGAAAAACTGTTTTTT.

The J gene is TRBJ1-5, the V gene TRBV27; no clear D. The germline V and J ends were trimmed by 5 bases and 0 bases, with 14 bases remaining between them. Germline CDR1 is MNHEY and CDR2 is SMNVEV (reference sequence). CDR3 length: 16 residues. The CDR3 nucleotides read TGTGCCAGCAGTCCCTCATTGCTCAGTAGCAATCAGCCCCAGCATTTT. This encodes CASSPSLLSSNQPQHF.

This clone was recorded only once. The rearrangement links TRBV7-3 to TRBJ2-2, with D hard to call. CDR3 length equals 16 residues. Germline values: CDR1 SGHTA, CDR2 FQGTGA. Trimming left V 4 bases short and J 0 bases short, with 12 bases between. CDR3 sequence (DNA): TGTGCCAGCAGCTCCCATTCGGTCGCGAACACCGGGGAGCTGTTTTTT. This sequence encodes CASSSHSVANTGELFF. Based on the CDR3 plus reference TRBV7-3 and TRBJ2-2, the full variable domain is GAGVSQTPSNKVTEKGKYVELRCDPISGHTALYWYRQSLGQGPEFLIYFQGTGAADDSGLPNDRFFAVRPEGSVSTLKIQRTERGDSAVYLCASSSHSVANTGELFFGEGSRLTVL.

CDR3 sequence: CASSLRGGGSPLHF. As DNA, the CDR3 is TGTGCCAGCAGCTTGCGAGGGGGCGGTTCACCCCTCCACTTT. J is TRBJ1-6 and V is TRBV5-4; 7 nucleotides align to TRBD1. Losses at the gene ends were 1 base for V and 9 bases for J; bases not matched to a gene: 4. CDR1 is SGHNT, CDR2 YYREEE, per germline (reference sequence). The CDR3 runs to 14 residues.

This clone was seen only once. The CDR3 DNA reads TGCGCCAGCAGTGAGTCGACTGGGGGCAAAGAGACCCAGTACTTC. Translated, it gives CASSESTGGKETQYF. The V and J genes are TRBV10-2 and TRBJ2-5; D perhaps matches TRBD1 (6 bases). The CDR3 loop spans 15 amino acids. Trimming pared 0 bases from V and 3 bases from J, leaving 11 bases between. The germline V gene has CDR1 WSHSY and CDR2 SAAADI.

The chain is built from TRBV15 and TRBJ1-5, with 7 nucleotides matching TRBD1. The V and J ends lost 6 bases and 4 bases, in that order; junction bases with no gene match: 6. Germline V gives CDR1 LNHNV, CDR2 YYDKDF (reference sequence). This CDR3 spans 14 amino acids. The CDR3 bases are TGTGCCACCAGTCCCGGGACAGCTAATCAGCCCCAGCATTTT. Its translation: CATSPGTANQPQHF. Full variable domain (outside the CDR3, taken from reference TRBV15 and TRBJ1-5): DAMVIQNPRYQVTQFGKPVTLSCSQTLNHNVMYWYQQKSSQAPKLLFHYYDKDFNNEADTPDNFQSRRPNTSFCFLDIRSPGLGDTAMYLCATSPGTANQPQHFGDGTRLSIL.

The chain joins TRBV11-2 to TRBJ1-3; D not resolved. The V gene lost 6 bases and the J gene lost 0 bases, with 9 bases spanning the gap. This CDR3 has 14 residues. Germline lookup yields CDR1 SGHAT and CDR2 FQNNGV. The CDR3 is CASRNGLSGNTIYF. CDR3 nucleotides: TGTGCCAGCAGAAACGGGCTCTCTGGAAACACCATATATTTT.

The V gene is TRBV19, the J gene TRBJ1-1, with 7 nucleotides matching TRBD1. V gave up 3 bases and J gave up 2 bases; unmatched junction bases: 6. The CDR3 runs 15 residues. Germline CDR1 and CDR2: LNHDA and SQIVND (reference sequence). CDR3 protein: CASSISGTVNTEAFF. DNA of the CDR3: TGTGCCAGTAGTATTAGCGGGACAGTCAACACTGAAGCTTTCTTT. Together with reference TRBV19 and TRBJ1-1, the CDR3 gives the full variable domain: DGGITQSPKYLFRKEGQNVTLSCEQNLNHDAMYWYRQDPGQGLRLIYYSQIVNDFQKGDIAEGYSVSREKKESFPLTVTSAQKNPTAFYLCASSISGTVNTEAFFGQGTRLTVV.

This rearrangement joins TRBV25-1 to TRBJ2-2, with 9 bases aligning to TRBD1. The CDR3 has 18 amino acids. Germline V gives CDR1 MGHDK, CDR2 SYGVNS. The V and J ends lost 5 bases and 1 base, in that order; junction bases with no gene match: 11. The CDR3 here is CASSLPADRGWNTGELFF. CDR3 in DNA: TGTGCCAGCAGTCTACCCGCGGACAGGGGCTGGAACACCGGGGAGCTGTTTTTT.

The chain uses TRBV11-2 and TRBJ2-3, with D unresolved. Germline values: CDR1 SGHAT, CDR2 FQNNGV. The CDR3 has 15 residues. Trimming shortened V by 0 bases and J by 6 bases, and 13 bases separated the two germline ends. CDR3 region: CASSLDQASTDTQYF. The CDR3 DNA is TGTGCCAGCAGCTTAGATCAAGCTTCCACGGATACGCAGTATTTT. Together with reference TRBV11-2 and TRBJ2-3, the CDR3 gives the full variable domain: EAGVAQSPRYKIIEKRQSVAFWCNPISGHATLYWYQQILGQGPKLLIQFQNNGVVDDSQLPKDRFSAERLKGVDSTLKIQPAKLEDSAVYLCASSLDQASTDTQYFGPGTRLTVL.

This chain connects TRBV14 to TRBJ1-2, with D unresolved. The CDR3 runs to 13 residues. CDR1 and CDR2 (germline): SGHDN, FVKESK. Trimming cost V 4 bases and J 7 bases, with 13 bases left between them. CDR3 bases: TGTGCCAGCAGCCCAAATTCGAACCTTGGCTACACCTTC. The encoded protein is CASSPNSNLGYTF.

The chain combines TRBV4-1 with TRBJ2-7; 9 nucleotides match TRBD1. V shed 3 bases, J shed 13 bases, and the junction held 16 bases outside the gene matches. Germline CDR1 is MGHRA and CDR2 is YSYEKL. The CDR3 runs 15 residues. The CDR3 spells CASSQAGTGWAMFYF. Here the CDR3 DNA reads TGCGCCAGCAGCCAGGCCGGGACAGGGTGGGCGATGTTCTACTTC.